These T cell receptor beta chains were read from a single sample in a study of T cell responses to AZD1222 COVID-19 vaccine. Only in-frame clones appear in the TCRdb table, and some are missing; sequencing was by immunoSEQ multiplex PCR. The table shows about 60,000 clones, with 86% occurring only once. Sample: peripheral blood, taken 28 days after the second AZD1222 dose. Receptors were obtained from an adult who received the AZD1222 COVID-19 vaccine. Both conserved end residues are part of each CDR3. A D gene is named only where the DNA matches it firmly. The size entry is marked missing in some rows and otherwise reads once, few, many or a size class.

clone size: NA
D gene: NA
V gene: TRBV5-1
J gene: TRBJ1-1
CDR3 DNA: TGCGCCAGCAGCTCGGGGTTGAACACTGAAGCTTTCTTT
CDR3 protein: CASSSGLNTEAFF

clone size: NA
D gene: NA
V gene: TRBV2
J gene: TRBJ1-1
CDR3 DNA: TGTGCCAGCAGTCGACAGCCTGCCTTTTCCACTGAAGCTTTCTTT
CDR3 protein: CASSRQPAFSTEAFF

clone size: NA
D gene: NA
V gene: TRBV27
J gene: TRBJ2-1
CDR3 DNA: TGTGCCAGCAGTTCCTTCCGGGGTGAGCAGTTCTTC
CDR3 protein: CASSSFRGEQFF

clone size: NA
D gene: TRBD2
V gene: TRBV11-2
J gene: TRBJ2-5
CDR3 DNA: TGTGCCAGCAGCTGGGGGGGACTAGCGAAAGAGACCCAGTACTTC
CDR3 protein: CASSWGGLAKETQYF

clone size: NA
D gene: TRBD2
V gene: TRBV28
J gene: TRBJ2-7
CDR3 DNA: TGTGCCAGCAGTTCCGCCGGACTAGCCCACGAGCAGTACTTC
CDR3 protein: CASSSAGLAHEQYF

clone size: NA
D gene: NA
V gene: TRBV2
J gene: TRBJ1-5
CDR3 DNA: TGTGCCAGCAGGCGAACCCTCAGCAGCAATCAGCCCCAGCATTTT
CDR3 protein: CASRRTLSSNQPQHF

clone size: NA
D gene: NA
V gene: TRBV10-1
J gene: TRBJ2-3
CDR3 DNA: TGCGCCAGCACGGACACAGATACGCAGTATTTT
CDR3 protein: CASTDTDTQYF

clone size: NA
D gene: NA
V gene: TRBV28
J gene: TRBJ2-7
CDR3 DNA: TGTGCCAGCAGAGATAACTACGAGCAGTACTTC
CDR3 protein: CASRDNYEQYF

clone size: NA
D gene: NA
V gene: TRBV5-1
J gene: TRBJ1-1
CDR3 DNA: TGCGCCAGCAGCTCAACGGCGGGGAGGCCTGAAGCTTTCTTT
CDR3 protein: CASSSTAGRPEAFF

clone size: NA
D gene: TRBD2
V gene: TRBV27
J gene: TRBJ2-4
CDR3 DNA: TGTGCCAGCAGTCTTAGCGGGAGAGGCTTAAGAAACATTCAGTACTTC
CDR3 protein: CASSLSGRGLRNIQYF

clone size: few
D gene: NA
V gene: TRBV7-8
J gene: TRBJ1-6
CDR3 DNA: TGTGCCAGCAGCTCGAACAGGGAAACTTCACCCCTCCACTTT
CDR3 protein: CASSSNRETSPLHF

clone size: NA
D gene: TRBD1
V gene: TRBV2
J gene: TRBJ1-6
CDR3 DNA: TGTGCCAGCAATCGGGACAGGATTAATTCACCCCTCCACTTT
CDR3 protein: CASNRDRINSPLHF

clone size: NA
D gene: NA
V gene: TRBV9
J gene: TRBJ2-7
CDR3 DNA: TGTGCCAGCAGCGTAGCTCCGACAGGCTTATCCTACGAGCAGTACTTC
CDR3 protein: CASSVAPTGLSYEQYF

clone size: NA
D gene: NA
V gene: TRBV27
J gene: TRBJ1-5
CDR3 DNA: TGTGCCAGCAGTTTTTCGGCAGGAGATAGCAATCAGCCCCAGCATTTT
CDR3 protein: CASSFSAGDSNQPQHF

clone size: once
D gene: TRBD1
V gene: TRBV5-1
J gene: TRBJ1-4
CDR3 DNA: TGCGCCAGCAGCTCGGACAGGGGGTCTAATGAAAAACTGTTTTTT
CDR3 protein: CASSSDRGSNEKLFF

clone size: NA
D gene: NA
V gene: TRBV19
J gene: TRBJ1-3
CDR3 DNA: TGTGCCAGTAGTTCCGGACATCGTAAAGGAAACACCATATATTTT
CDR3 protein: CASSSGHRKGNTIYF

clone size: NA
D gene: NA
V gene: TRBV25-1
J gene: TRBJ1-1
CDR3 DNA: TGTGCCAGCAGTGAATATCGGGGAGAAACTGAAGCTTTCTTT
CDR3 protein: CASSEYRGETEAFF